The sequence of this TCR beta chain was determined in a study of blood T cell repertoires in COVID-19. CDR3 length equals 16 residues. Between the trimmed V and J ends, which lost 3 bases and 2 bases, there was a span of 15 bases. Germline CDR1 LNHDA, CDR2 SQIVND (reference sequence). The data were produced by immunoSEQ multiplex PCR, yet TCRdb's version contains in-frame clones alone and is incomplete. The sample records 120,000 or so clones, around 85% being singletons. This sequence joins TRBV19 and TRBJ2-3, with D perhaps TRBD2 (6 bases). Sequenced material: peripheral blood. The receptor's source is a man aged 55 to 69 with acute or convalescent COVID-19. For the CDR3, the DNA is TGTGCCAGTAGTATGCGTAGCGGAGGATCCACAGATACGCAGTATTTT. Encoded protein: CASSMRSGGSTDTQYF.